A single sample is the source of the 10 T cell receptor beta chains below, sequenced in a study of circulating and synovial CD4+ cells in juvenile arthritis. Profiled with immunoSEQ multiplex PCR; TCRdb holds only in-frame clones, not every one. In the table there are some 14,000 clones, 80% to 85% of which are singletons. The material sequenced was CD4+ T cells from synovial fluid. These receptors originate from a human patient with juvenile idiopathic arthritis. Some clones in this sample may be carry-over from other donors' samples.

The chain uses TRBV28 and TRBJ1-1; 9 positions match TRBD1. V trimming: 4 bases; J trimming: 6 bases; junction bases outside the gene matches: 9. Germline CDR1 reads MDHEN; CDR2 reads SYDVKM. The CDR3 is 15 residues long. The CDR3 loop reads CASSYDDRGFAEAFF. The CDR3 DNA reads TGTGCCAGCAGTTACGATGACAGGGGGTTCGCTGAAGCTTTCTTT.

This rearrangement joins TRBV19 to TRBJ1-1; weak D call: TRBD1 (6 bases). The germline CDR1 and CDR2 sequences are LNHDA and SQIVND (reference sequence). The CDR3 is 13 amino acids. With 7 bases removed from V and 3 bases from J, the gap between germline ends came to 12 bases. CDR3 sequence (DNA): TGTGCCAGTAAAAAACAGGGTTACACTGAAGCTTTCTTT. This encodes CASKKQGYTEAFF. The entire variable domain, with the rest obtained from reference TRBV19 and TRBJ1-1, is as follows: DGGITQSPKYLFRKEGQNVTLSCEQNLNHDAMYWYRQDPGQGLRLIYYSQIVNDFQKGDIAEGYSVSREKKESFPLTVTSAQKNPTAFYLCASKKQGYTEAFFGQGTRLTVV.

The chain links TRBV4-1 to TRBJ1-4; D remains unclear. The V end lost 1 base, the J end lost 8 bases, and 11 bases lay between the germline ends. The CDR3 is 14 amino acids. Per the germline V gene, CDR1 is MGHRA and CDR2 is YSYEKL. The CDR3 DNA reads as TGCGCCAGCAGCCAAGGAGGGATCCGAGAAAAACTGTTTTTT. Protein: CASSQGGIREKLFF.

The chain uses TRBV25-1 and TRBJ2-1, with TRBD1 matching over 10 bases. The V segment lost 1 base and the J segment 7 bases; nucleotides outside the gene matches: 7. The CDR3 contains 16 residues. The germline V gene has CDR1 MGHDK and CDR2 SYGVNS. The CDR3 region is CASSELGDRGWNEQFF. CDR3 sequence (DNA): TGTGCCAGCAGTGAATTGGGGGACAGGGGTTGGAATGAGCAGTTCTTC.

For the CDR3, the DNA is TGTGCCACCAGCTCGCCAGGGGGATACACTGAAGCTTTCTTT. It yields the protein CATSSPGGYTEAFF. The chain couples TRBV15 to TRBJ1-1, with 7 bases matching TRBD1. This CDR3 spans 14 amino acids. The trim removed 5 bases at V and 3 bases at J, leaving 6 bases unmatched. Germline CDR1 is LNHNV and CDR2 is YYDKDF (reference sequence).

This clone was seen a single time. The chain couples TRBV11-3 to TRBJ2-2; 14 nucleotides agree with TRBD2. Trimming took 3 bases from V and 0 from J; bases not matched to a gene: 3. Looked up from germline, CDR1 is SGHNT and CDR2 is YENEEA. This CDR3 has 18 amino acids. The CDR3 nucleotides are TGTGCCAGCAGCTTCGGACTAGCGGGGGGCGCGAACACCGGGGAGCTGTTTTTT. Its protein is CASSFGLAGGANTGELFF.

V usage is TRBV25-1 and J usage is TRBJ2-7; perhaps TRBD2 as D (7 bases). Trimming removed 6 bases from V and 3 bases from J, with 15 bases in between. This CDR3 region has 14 residues. Germline V CDR1 and CDR2: MGHDK, SYGVNS. The CDR3 nucleotides read TGTGCCAGCAGGTCACAGGGCGGGGGCTACGAGCAGTACTTC. This encodes CASRSQGGGYEQYF.

The V call is TRBV1, the J call TRBJ1-3; the D call TRBD1 from the table was never checked on the DNA. TRBV1 is deemed a pseudogene. The CDR3 is made up of 16 amino acids. The CDR3, as DNA: TGCACCAGCAGCCAAGATGGTGGGACACCCGGAAACACCATATATTTT. It encodes CTSSQDGGTPGNTIYF.

This chain uses TRBV12-5 with TRBJ2-1, with 8 bases that match TRBD2. The CDR3 has 16 residues. The germline gives CDR1 LGHNT, CDR2 FRNRAP. The V gene end was trimmed by 4 bases and the J gene end by 9 bases; junction bases not matched to a gene: 14. The DNA for the CDR3 is TGTGCTAGTGGTTCCCTGGGGGGACTAGAGTATGGTGAGCAGTTCTTC. Translated: CASGSLGGLEYGEQFF.

This chain joins TRBV27 and TRBJ1-1, with D maybe TRBD1 (6 bases). Germline V CDR1 and CDR2: MNHEY, SMNVEV (reference sequence). The CDR3 runs 12 residues. The germline V and J ends were trimmed by 4 bases and 11 bases, with 14 bases remaining between them. The CDR3, as DNA: TGTGCCAGCAGTTCCCCGGGACAAACGGCTTTCTTT. It is translated as CASSSPGQTAFF.